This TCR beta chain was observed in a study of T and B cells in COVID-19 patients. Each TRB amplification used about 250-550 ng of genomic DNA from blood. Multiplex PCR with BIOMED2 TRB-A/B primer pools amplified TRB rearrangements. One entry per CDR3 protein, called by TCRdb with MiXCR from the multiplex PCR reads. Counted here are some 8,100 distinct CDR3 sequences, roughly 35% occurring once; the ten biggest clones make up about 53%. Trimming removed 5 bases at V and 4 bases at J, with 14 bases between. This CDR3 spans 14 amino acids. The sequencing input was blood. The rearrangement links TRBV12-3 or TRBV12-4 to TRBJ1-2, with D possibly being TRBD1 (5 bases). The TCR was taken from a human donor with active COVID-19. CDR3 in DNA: TGTGCCAGCAGTGTAGGACGGGGGAGCTATGGCTACACCTTC. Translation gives CASSVGRGSYGYTF.